This T cell receptor (beta chain) was recovered during a study of blood T cell repertoires in COVID-19. About the research overall: In each case, the material was cDNA or gDNA derived from T cells, B-cell-depleted T cells, or PBMCs.

The V end was cut by 5 bases, the J end by 3 bases, with 11 bases between. CDR1 and CDR2 from the germline V gene are MNHEY and SVGEGT. The CDR3 is made up of 13 amino acids. The authors' processing: From reference gene primer amplification, estimates of nucleated cell counts were derived. TCRdb keeps only in-frame clones here, not all; method: immunoSEQ multiplex PCR. D and trimming were read from the DNA, whereas the V and J calls and clone size are those reported in that table. Among 70,000 to 95,000 clones listed, approximately 90% were seen once. The material sequenced was peripheral blood. The chain couples TRBV6-2 or TRBV6-3 to TRBJ2-7, with D possibly being TRBD1 (6 bases). The sequence was collected from a man aged 70-80 years with active or convalescent COVID-19. CDR3 protein: CASSVGQSYEQYF. Here the CDR3 DNA reads TGTGCCAGCAGTGTAGGACAGAGCTACGAGCAGTACTTC.